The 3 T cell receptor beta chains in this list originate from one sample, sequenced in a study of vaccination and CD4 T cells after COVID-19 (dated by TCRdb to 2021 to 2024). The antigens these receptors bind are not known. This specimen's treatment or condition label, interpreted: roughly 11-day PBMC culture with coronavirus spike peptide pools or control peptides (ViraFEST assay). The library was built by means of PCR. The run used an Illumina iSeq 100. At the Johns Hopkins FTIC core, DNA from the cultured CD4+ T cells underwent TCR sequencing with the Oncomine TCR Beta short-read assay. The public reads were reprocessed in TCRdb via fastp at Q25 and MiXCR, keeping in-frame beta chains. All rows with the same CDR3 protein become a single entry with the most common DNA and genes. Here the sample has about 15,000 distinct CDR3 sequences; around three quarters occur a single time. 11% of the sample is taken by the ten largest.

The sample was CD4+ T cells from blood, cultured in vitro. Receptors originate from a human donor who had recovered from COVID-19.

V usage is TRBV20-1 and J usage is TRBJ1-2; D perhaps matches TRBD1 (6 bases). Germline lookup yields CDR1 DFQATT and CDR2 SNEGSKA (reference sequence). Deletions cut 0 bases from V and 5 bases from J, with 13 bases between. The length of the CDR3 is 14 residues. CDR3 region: CSAREGRTAYGYTF. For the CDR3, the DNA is TGCAGTGCTAGAGAAGGAAGGACAGCGTATGGCTACACCTTC.

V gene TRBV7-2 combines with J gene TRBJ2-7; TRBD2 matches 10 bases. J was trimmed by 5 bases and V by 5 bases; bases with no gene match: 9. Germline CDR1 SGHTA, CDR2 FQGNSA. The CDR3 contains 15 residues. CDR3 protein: CASSPRAGGPNEQYF. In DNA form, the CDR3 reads TGTGCCAGCAGCCCCAGAGCGGGAGGGCCCAACGAGCAGTACTTC.

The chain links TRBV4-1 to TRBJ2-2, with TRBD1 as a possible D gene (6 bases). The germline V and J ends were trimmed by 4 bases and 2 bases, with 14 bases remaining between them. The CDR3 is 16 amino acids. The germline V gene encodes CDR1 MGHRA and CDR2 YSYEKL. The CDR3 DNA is TGCGCCAGCAGCCCATGGACAGCCCAAAACACCGGGGAGCTGTTTTTT. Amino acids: CASSPWTAQNTGELFF.